This T cell receptor beta chain stems from a study of CD4+ T cells in melanoma. CDR3 size: 13 residues. Germline V gene data show CDR1 as SQVTM and CDR2 as ANQGSEA. The V end was cut by 5 bases, the J end by 2 bases, with 13 bases between. Profiled with immunoSEQ multiplex PCR; TCRdb holds only in-frame clones, not every one. The data contain around 10,000 clones, roughly 63% of them singletons. The material sequenced was cells from a culture (not recorded whether cultured in vitro). This TCR came from a human donor with melanoma. The J gene is TRBJ2-7, the V gene TRBV29-1; D is perhaps TRBD2 (5 bases). The CDR3 nucleotides read TGCAGCGTTCTCAGCCCGGGAACCTACGAGCAGTACTTC. Translated, it gives CSVLSPGTYEQYF.